This T cell receptor (beta chain) came from a study of chemoradiotherapy in HPV16-positive cancers. Background on the study: Candidate HPV-specific T-cell clones and common TCR motifs came from functional assays in a couple of HPV16-positive patients. Study observations and caveats: For HPV16-positive patients, expanding HPV-responsive T cells associated with longer recurrence-free survival. During treatment, candidate HPV-specific clones and E7-related motifs expanded in tumor. The functional HPV-specific definition rests on just two HPV16-positive patients.

Only in-frame clones appear in the TCRdb table, and some are missing; sequencing was by immunoSEQ multiplex PCR. The table has approximately 5,400 clones, 70% to 80% seen once. For this clone: Its target is not known.

The CDR3 is 13 residues long. Germline loops: CDR1 ENHRY, CDR2 SYGVKD. The V and J ends lost 10 bases and 7 bases, in that order; junction bases with no gene match: 7. Sampling was conducted from a patient who underwent chemoradiotherapy. The TCR originated in a human donor with HPV-associated anogenital cancer. The gene calls are TRBV10-3 and TRBJ2-1, with 10 positions matching TRBD2. This CDR3 is CATSGGVGNEQFF. As DNA, the CDR3 is TGTGCCACCAGCGGGGGGGTCGGGAATGAGCAGTTCTTC.